These 15 T cell receptor beta chains originate from one sample sequenced in a study of regulatory T cells in long-lasting Graves disease. Arm-PCR of CDR3 regions and iRepertoire HTBI primers were used to build TCR beta libraries. In TCRdb, the multiplex PCR reads were re-called with MiXCR into one record per CDR3 protein. The sample holds 420,000 or so distinct CDR3 sequences, roughly 15% seen once. Indicated time point: newly diagnosed GD, antithyroid drugs for less than 3 months. With RNA extracted from PBMCs as input, the TCR library was made. These records were also assigned to another study, of T cells in Graves' hyperthyroidism and ophthalmopathy.

This material consisted of peripheral blood mononuclear cells (PBMCs), taken at new diagnosis, from a patient treated with antithyroid drugs. The receptors were sampled from a woman younger than 35 with Graves disease.

This clonotype was detected ten times or more. V usage is TRBV12-3 or TRBV12-4 and J usage is TRBJ2-2, with D unresolved. The V and J ends lost 6 bases and 6 bases respectively, with 8 bases between them. The CDR3 loop spans 12 amino acids. CDR3 nucleotides: TGTGCCAGCAGCCCCAAGGCCGGGGAGCTGTTTTTT. Translating it yields CASSPKAGELFF.

The rearrangement links TRBV3-1 to TRBJ2-7, with 7 bases aligning to TRBD2. This CDR3 has 18 residues. The ends lost 0 bases at V and 3 bases at J; junction bases unmatched: 14. Germline CDR1 is LGHDT and CDR2 is YNNKEL (reference sequence). The CDR3 DNA follows: TGTGCCAGCAGCCAAGAAGCTAGCGGAACAACGGTATACTACGAGCAGTACTTC. Translation: CASSQEASGTTVYYEQYF.

The V and J genes are TRBV9 and TRBJ2-7; weak D call: TRBD2 (6 bases). Germline V gives CDR1 SGDLS, CDR2 YYNGEE. Deletions cut 1 base from V and 5 bases from J, with 13 bases between. This CDR3 has 14 residues. CDR3 sequence reads: CASSVFGGLDEQYF. The CDR3 nucleotides are TGTGCCAGCAGCGTATTCGGGGGTCTAGACGAGCAGTACTTC.

CDR3 DNA: TGCGCCGGGGACAGGGTGACCCACGAGCAGTACTTC. Its protein product is CAGDRVTHEQYF. The chain has TRBV10-1 and TRBJ2-7, with 9 bases matching TRBD1. The V and J ends lost 11 bases and 5 bases, in that order; junction bases with no gene match: 7. Germline V lookup: CDR1 WNHNN, CDR2 SYGVQD (reference sequence). This CDR3 has 12 amino acids.

This clonotype was seen many times. The chain joins TRBV5-5 to TRBJ2-7, with 10 bases lining up with TRBD2. The CDR3 has 15 amino acids. Germline CDR1 reads SGHKS; CDR2 reads YYEKEE (reference sequence). V trimming: 4 bases; J trimming: 3 bases; junction bases outside the gene matches: 7. This CDR3 is CASSPGLAVYYEQYF. CDR3 nucleotides: TGTGCCAGCAGCCCCGGACTAGCGGTCTACTACGAGCAGTACTTC.

About this clonotype: Mismatch with germline at one junction end may stem from a read error. V gene TRBV28 combines with J gene TRBJ2-4; D is perhaps TRBD1 or TRBD2 (5 bases each). The germline V gene encodes CDR1 MDHEN and CDR2 SYDVKM. CDR3 size: 13 residues. The CDR3 DNA follows: TGTGCCAGCAGTCCCTCACTCTGGGACCCCAAGGGGTTC. Protein product: CASSPSLWDPKGF.

This clonotype was counted many times. V gene TRBV7-2 combines with J gene TRBJ1-2, with D possibly TRBD1 on 5 matching bases. V lost 3 bases and J lost 4, with 9 bases in between. Germline V CDR1 and CDR2: SGHTA, FQGNSA. CDR3 length: 13 amino acids. The CDR3 region has the DNA TGTGCCAGCAGCTTGGGCAGGGCCTATGGCTACACCTTC. Translation: CASSLGRAYGYTF.

This clonotype was seen only a few times. The J gene is TRBJ2-1, the V gene TRBV12-3 or TRBV12-4, with D possibly being TRBD1 or TRBD2 (5 bases each). Trimming stripped 3 bases from V and 2 bases from J, with 8 bases between. This CDR3 is 14 amino acids long. This CDR3 reads CASSLGRTYNEQFF. The CDR3 DNA reads TGTGCCAGCAGTTTGGGACGGACCTACAATGAGCAGTTCTTC.

The chain employs TRBV12-3 or TRBV12-4 and TRBJ2-1; 9 bases map to TRBD2. V shed 4 bases, J shed 9 bases, and the junction held 16 bases outside the gene matches. The CDR3 is 17 residues long. CDR3 loop: CASSSRPGLAGRGEQFF. CDR3 nucleotide sequence: TGTGCCAGCAGTTCGAGACCGGGACTAGCCGGGAGGGGTGAGCAGTTCTTC.

This clonotype was picked up many times. The chain is built from TRBV12-3 or TRBV12-4 and TRBJ1-5; 8 bases are shared with TRBD1. The CDR3 runs 14 residues. V lost 5 bases and J lost 3; bases outside the gene matches: 3. The DNA for the CDR3 is TGTGCCAGCAGTGCGGACAGGGACAATCAGCCCCAGCATTTT. It specifies CASSADRDNQPQHF.

The chain recombines TRBV19 with TRBJ2-1; the D gene could be TRBD1 or TRBD2 (5 bases each). Trimming removed 4 bases at V and 3 bases at J, with 19 bases between. In germline, CDR1 is LNHDA, CDR2 SQIVND (reference sequence). The CDR3 length is 17 residues. CDR3 coding DNA: TGTGCCAGTAGTACGAGGGACGGCGGACCGAACTACAATGAGCAGTTCTTC. Translated, it gives CASSTRDGGPNYNEQFF.

This clonotype was counted ten times or more. The chain combines TRBV5-1 with TRBJ2-7; TRBD1 is a possible D gene (5 bases). Germline V gene data show CDR1 as SGHRS and CDR2 as YFSETQ. V lost 3 bases to trimming and J lost 0 bases, with 10 bases between them. The CDR3 runs to 14 residues. The CDR3 DNA sequence: TGCGCCAGCAGCTCCAGGACACCCTCCTACGAGCAGTACTTC. Translated, it gives CASSSRTPSYEQYF. Full variable domain (rest looked up from reference TRBV5-1 and TRBJ2-7): KAGVTQTPRYLIKTRGQQVTLSCSPISGHRSVSWYQQTPGQGLQFLFEYFSETQRNKGNFPGRFSGRQFSNSRSEMNVSTLELGDSALYLCASSSRTPSYEQYFGPGTRLTVT.

The sample holds a few counts of this clonotype. The chain joins TRBV30 to TRBJ2-3; 12 nucleotides agree with TRBD2. Germline lookup yields CDR1 GTSNPN and CDR2 SVGIG (reference sequence). This CDR3 is 13 amino acids long. The CDR3 reads CVSSGRAGDTQYF. The CDR3 DNA reads as TGTGTTTCTAGCGGGAGGGCCGGAGATACGCAGTATTTT.

In its sample, this clonotype was seen a few times. The J gene is TRBJ1-5, the V gene TRBV6-1; D perhaps matches TRBD1 (6 bases). The CDR3 runs 15 residues. In germline, CDR1 is MNHNS, CDR2 SASEGT. The ends were cut back, 6 bases at V and 2 bases at J, with 14 bases in the middle. CDR3 coding DNA: TGTGCCAGCAGCCCGTACAGGGACGGCAATCAGCCCCAGCATTTT. It is translated as CASSPYRDGNQPQHF.

The rearrangement joins TRBV5-1 to TRBJ1-4; a possible D gene is TRBD1 (6 bases). CDR1 is SGHRS, CDR2 YFSETQ, per germline. The CDR3 contains 15 residues. Trimming took off 4 bases at V and 7 bases at J, with 17 bases between the two ends. Written as DNA, the CDR3 is TGCGCCAGCAGCCTGGAGGGGGGACGGGGTGAAAAACTGTTTTTT. Its translation: CASSLEGGRGEKLFF.